What follows are 24 T cell receptor beta chains derived from one specimen sequenced in a study of blood T cells in healthy people across ages. For the second PCR, which ran for about 6 to 11 cycles, a sample-barcoded 5' primer and a J-beta primer mix were used. TCRdb reprocessed the 5' RACE reads with MiXCR, giving one entry per CDR3 protein. The sample yields roughly 1,700,000 distinct CDR3 sequences, 28% seen once. The specimen sequenced was blood. These receptors all stem from a woman in her 30s in good health.

A few counts support this clonotype. V and J are TRBV11-2 and TRBJ1-4; D may be TRBD1 (6 bases). V was trimmed by 3 bases and J by 3 bases, leaving 14 bases between them. The germline V gene has CDR1 SGHAT and CDR2 FQNNGV. The CDR3 contains 16 residues. Here the CDR3 reads CASSFLQQGPNEKLFF. The CDR3 bases are TGTGCCAGCAGCTTCTTACAACAGGGCCCTAATGAAAAACTGTTTTTT. Full variable domain (missing parts from reference TRBV11-2 and TRBJ1-4): EAGVAQSPRYKIIEKRQSVAFWCNPISGHATLYWYQQILGQGPKLLIQFQNNGVVDDSQLPKDRFSAERLKGVDSTLKIQPAKLEDSAVYLCASSFLQQGPNEKLFFGSGTQLSVL.

CDR3 protein: CASSRLAGSMEQYF. DNA for the CDR3: TGTGCCAGCAGCCGACTAGCGGGCAGCATGGAGCAGTACTTC. This rearrangement joins TRBV6-5 to TRBJ2-4, with 10 bases lining up with TRBD2. V trimming: 6 bases; J trimming: 13 bases; junction bases outside the gene matches: 12. Germline V gene sequence: CDR1 MNHEY, CDR2 SVGAGI. This CDR3 is built from 14 residues.

This clonotype was seen ten or more times. V usage is TRBV5-1 and J usage is TRBJ2-1; D is uncertain. The CDR3 covers 17 residues. Trimming took off 4 bases at V and 7 bases at J, with 24 bases between the two ends. Germline assignment: CDR1 SGHRS and CDR2 YFSETQ. CDR3 DNA: TGCGCCAGCAGCCCTCAATTTAGCAACCGCATGGGAAATGAGCAGTTCTTC. Its protein product is CASSPQFSNRMGNEQFF.

This rearrangement joins TRBV12-3 or TRBV12-4 to TRBJ1-5; 9 positions match TRBD1. CDR3 size: 15 residues. V was clipped by 6 bases and J by 6 bases; unmatched bases: 9. Here the CDR3 reads CASSLGQGRGQPQHF. The CDR3 nucleotides are TGTGCCAGCAGCTTGGGACAGGGCCGGGGTCAGCCCCAGCATTTT.

In this sample, this clonotype turned up a few times. The V call is TRBV6-5, the J call TRBJ1-4, with a possible D match to TRBD1 (5 bases). Germline values: CDR1 MNHEY, CDR2 SVGAGI. V dropped 4 bases and J dropped 8 bases, with 8 bases sitting between them. The CDR3 has 12 amino acids. CDR3 region: CASSSGREKLFF. DNA for the CDR3: TGTGCCAGCAGTTCAGGGAGAGAAAAACTGTTTTTT.

Points on this clonotype: It may be a read error: a sequence one base away is much more abundant. The V call is TRBV6-6, the J call TRBJ1-1; 7 bases line up with TRBD1. In germline, CDR1 is MNHNY, CDR2 SVGAGI (reference sequence). The CDR3 spans 16 residues. The CDR3 region is CANSYFKTGYDTEAFF. CDR3 nucleotides: TGTGCCAACAGTTATTTTAAGACAGGGTATGACACTGAAGCTTTCTTT.

This clonotype was found a few times. At one of its ends the junction is not consistent with the germline gene, which may arise from a read error. This chain joins TRBV12-3 or TRBV12-4 and TRBJ1-5, with 8 bases identical to TRBD1. The CDR3 length is 15 residues. CDR3: CARSLTGGRNQPQHF. The CDR3 DNA sequence: TGTGCCCGCAGTCTTACAGGGGGTCGCAATCAGCCCCAGCATTTT.

This clonotype has a handful of counts. CDR3 region: CASSGSETVAQYF. The CDR3, as DNA: TGTGCCAGCAGTGGGTCTGAGACGGTGGCCCAGTACTTC. The chain links TRBV7-2 to TRBJ2-5; D is ambiguous. There are 13 residues in the CDR3. Germline assignment: CDR1 SGHTA and CDR2 FQGNSA. V was clipped by 6 bases and J by 9 bases, with 17 bases between them.

This clonotype has only a few counts. The CDR3 DNA is TGTGCCAGCAGCTTAACCCAGGGTCCCTATGGCTACACCTTC. Translation: CASSLTQGPYGYTF. The chain uses TRBV7-3 and TRBJ1-2; tentatively, D is TRBD1 (5 bases). This CDR3 spans 14 amino acids. Germline values: CDR1 SGHTA, CDR2 FQGTGA. V dropped 0 bases and J dropped 4 bases, with 9 bases sitting between them.

With regard to this clonotype: In this CDR3 the conserved last residue, phenylalanine or tryptophan, is missing, so a read error is likely. The rearrangement joins TRBV6-6 to TRBJ2-3, with 8 bases fitting TRBD2. The CDR3 has 14 residues. Germline V gives CDR1 MNHNY, CDR2 SVGAGI (reference sequence). J gave up 3 bases and V 7 bases, and 6 bases lay outside the gene matches. The CDR3 protein is CASTGSSGTDTQYY. The CDR3 DNA reads TGTGCCAGCACGGGGTCTAGCGGGACAGATACGCAGTATTAT.

The chain combines TRBV19 with TRBJ2-2; no firm D call. V was shortened by 3 bases and J by 3 bases, with 5 bases between the two germline ends. Germline V gene sequence: CDR1 LNHDA, CDR2 SQIVND (reference sequence). This CDR3 has 13 amino acids. The CDR3: CASSIFDTGELFF. The CDR3 nucleotides read TGTGCCAGTAGTATCTTTGACACCGGGGAGCTGTTTTTT.

V is TRBV27 and J is TRBJ2-5; D is perhaps TRBD1 (7 bases). This CDR3 spans 16 amino acids. The V end was cut by 4 bases, the J end by 13 bases, with 28 bases between. Germline V CDR1 and CDR2: MNHEY, SMNVEV (reference sequence). In DNA, the CDR3 is TGTGCCAGCAGTTCCTTCAGGGGGGCGGGCCAAAACATTCGGTACTTC. Its translation: CASSSFRGAGQNIRYF.

This clonotype showed up just a few times. The chain combines TRBV12-3 or TRBV12-4 with TRBJ2-5, with 7 bases that match TRBD2. This CDR3 has 16 amino acids. V was pared by 3 bases and J by 1 base, with 8 bases of the junction left unmatched. The CDR3 nucleotides are TGTGCCAGCAGTTTGGGGGTCGGGGGGATCCAAGAGACCCAGTACTTC. Protein sequence: CASSLGVGGIQETQYF.

This clonotype was picked up one time. The V gene is TRBV28, the J gene TRBJ2-1, with a weak D call TRBD1 (6 bases). Germline values: CDR1 MDHEN, CDR2 SYDVKM. V lost 11 bases to trimming and J lost 5 bases, with 16 bases between them. CDR3 length equals 13 residues. This chain's CDR3 is CASRRTANNEQFF. The CDR3 DNA reads as TGTGCCTCCCGGAGGACAGCGAACAATGAGCAGTTCTTC.

Ten or more counts support this clonotype. The chain carries TRBV6-2 or TRBV6-3 and TRBJ2-7; D unclear. Germline CDR1 reads MNHEY; CDR2 reads SVGEGT. The ends were cut back, 8 bases at V and 0 bases at J, with 11 bases in the middle. This CDR3 contains 13 residues. CDR3 nucleotides: TGTGCCAGCGGCGCCAGGAACTCCTACGAGCAGTACTTC. This gives the protein CASGARNSYEQYF.

About this clonotype: A single base separates this from a much larger clone, so it may be a read error. The V call is TRBV7-3, the J call TRBJ1-1, with D maybe TRBD1 (5 bases). The germline CDR1 and CDR2 sequences are SGHTA and FQGTGA. CDR3 size: 13 residues. The CDR3 loop reads CASNLMGPTEAFF. CDR3 nucleotides: TGTGCCAGCAACTTAATGGGACCTACTGAAGCTTTCTTT.

This rearrangement joins TRBV20-1 to TRBJ1-1; weak D call: TRBD1 (6 bases). Germline V CDR1 and CDR2: DFQATT, SNEGSKA (reference sequence). With 0 bases removed from V and 1 base from J, the gap between germline ends came to 9 bases. This CDR3 has 14 residues. The CDR3 nucleotides are TGCAGTGCTAGAGAAGGGGGGGGGAACACTGAAGCTTTCTTT. This codes for CSAREGGGNTEAFF.

This clonotype was seen repeatedly, ten times or more. The rearrangement links TRBV3-1 to TRBJ2-7; 12 bases align to TRBD2. The CDR3 sequence is 15 residues long. After removal of 1 base from V and 6 bases from J, the junction contained 4 bases not matched to a gene. Germline V lookup: CDR1 LGHDT, CDR2 YNNKEL (reference sequence). CDR3 bases: TGTGCCAGCAGCCAAGGCGGACTAGCGGGATCCGAGCAGTACTTC. Amino acid sequence: CASSQGGLAGSEQYF.

The chain employs TRBV6-6 and TRBJ2-7; 9 nucleotides line up with TRBD1. The germline V gene has CDR1 MNHNY and CDR2 SVGAGI (reference sequence). J was trimmed by 5 bases and V by 0 bases; bases with no gene match: 5. The CDR3 runs 15 residues. The CDR3 sequence is CASSYSRTGAHEQYF. The CDR3 coding sequence is TGTGCCAGCAGTTACTCCCGGACAGGGGCCCACGAGCAGTACTTC.

This clonotype was counted a single time. The rearrangement links TRBV7-9 to TRBJ2-3; the D is unclear. The CDR3 contains 12 residues. The germline V gene encodes CDR1 SEHNR and CDR2 FQNEAQ (reference sequence). Trimming stripped 8 bases from V and 6 bases from J, with 12 bases between. CDR3 bases: TGTGCCAGCGGTGGGATTTCGGATACGCAGTATTTT. Its protein product is CASGGISDTQYF.

This clonotype was counted ten times or more. The gene calls are TRBV25-1 and TRBJ2-7, with 11 bases aligning to TRBD1. The trim removed 3 bases at V and 3 bases at J, leaving 7 bases unmatched. The CDR3 length is 16 residues. The V gene's germline CDR1 is MGHDK and CDR2 SYGVNS. The CDR3 loop is CASSDYSGTGGYEQYF. In nucleotides, the CDR3 is TGTGCCAGCAGTGACTATTCCGGGACAGGGGGCTACGAGCAGTACTTC.

The rearrangement links TRBV20-1 to TRBJ2-5; D unclear. The V end was cut by 6 bases, the J end by 2 bases, with 7 bases between. This CDR3 is built from 11 residues. Germline V gene sequence: CDR1 DFQATT, CDR2 SNEGSKA (reference sequence). CDR3 sequence reads: CSAHLQETQYF. CDR3 sequence (DNA): TGCAGTGCCCACTTACAAGAGACCCAGTACTTC.

The rearrangement links TRBV2 to TRBJ2-5, with 9 positions matching TRBD2. Germline V gene sequence: CDR1 SNHLY, CDR2 FYNNEI. CDR3 length equals 15 residues. V shed 6 bases, J shed 0 bases, and the junction held 5 bases outside the gene matches. The chain's CDR3 is CASRGLAEYQETQYF. CDR3 nucleotide sequence: TGTGCCAGCAGGGGACTAGCAGAGTACCAAGAGACCCAGTACTTC.

This clonotype showed up just a few times. V is TRBV11-1 and J is TRBJ1-1; D perhaps matches TRBD1 (6 bases). The germline CDR1 and CDR2 sequences are SGHAT and FQDESV (reference sequence). This CDR3 is 16 amino acids long. With 5 bases removed from V and 1 base from J, the gap between germline ends came to 17 bases. The CDR3 spells CASSEDAGGGNTEAFF. The CDR3 nucleotides read TGTGCCAGCAGCGAAGACGCGGGAGGGGGGAACACTGAAGCTTTCTTT.